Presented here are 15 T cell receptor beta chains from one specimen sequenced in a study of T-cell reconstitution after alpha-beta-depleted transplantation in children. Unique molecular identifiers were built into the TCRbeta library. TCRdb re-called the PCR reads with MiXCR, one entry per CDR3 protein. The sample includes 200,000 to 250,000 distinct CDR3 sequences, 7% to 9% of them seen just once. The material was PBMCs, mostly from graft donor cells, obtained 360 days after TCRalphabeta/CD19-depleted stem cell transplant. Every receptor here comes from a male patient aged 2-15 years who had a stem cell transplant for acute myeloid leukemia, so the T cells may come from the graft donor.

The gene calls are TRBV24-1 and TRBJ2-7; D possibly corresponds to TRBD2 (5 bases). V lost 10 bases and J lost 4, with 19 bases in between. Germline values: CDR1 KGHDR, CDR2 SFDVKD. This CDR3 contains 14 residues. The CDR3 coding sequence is TGTGCCACTTGTTCGGCGGGTTATCGATACGAGCAGTACGTC. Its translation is CATCSAGYRYEQYV.

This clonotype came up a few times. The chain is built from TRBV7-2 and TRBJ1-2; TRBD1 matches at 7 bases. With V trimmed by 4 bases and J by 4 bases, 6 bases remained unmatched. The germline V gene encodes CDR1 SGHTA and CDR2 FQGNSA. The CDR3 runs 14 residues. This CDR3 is CASSYRDSGYGYTF. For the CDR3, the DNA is TGTGCCAGCAGCTACCGGGACAGTGGCTATGGCTACACCTTC.

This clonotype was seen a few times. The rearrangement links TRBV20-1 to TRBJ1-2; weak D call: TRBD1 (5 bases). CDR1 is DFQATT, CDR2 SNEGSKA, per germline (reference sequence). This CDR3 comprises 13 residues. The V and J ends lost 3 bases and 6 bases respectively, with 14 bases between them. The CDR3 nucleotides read TGCAGTGCTAGGGTGCGGGGCGGTGATGGCTACACCTTC. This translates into CSARVRGGDGYTF.

This CDR3 is CASRLSGTGGTSGNTIYF. CDR3 sequence (DNA): TGTGCCAGCAGACTTTCCGGGACAGGGGGTACCTCTGGAAACACCATATATTTT. The chain recombines TRBV12-3 or TRBV12-4 with TRBJ1-3; TRBD1 aligns across 11 bases. V gave up 6 bases and J gave up 0 bases; unmatched junction bases: 10. There are 18 residues in the CDR3.

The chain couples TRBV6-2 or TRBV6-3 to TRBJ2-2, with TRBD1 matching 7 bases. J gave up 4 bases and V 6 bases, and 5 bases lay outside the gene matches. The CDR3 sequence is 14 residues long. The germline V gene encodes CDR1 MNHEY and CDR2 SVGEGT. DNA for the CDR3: TGTGCCAGCAGGCCAACAGGGGTCACCGGGGAGCTGTTTTTT. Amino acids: CASRPTGVTGELFF.

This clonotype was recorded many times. The CDR3 nucleotides read TGTGCCACCAGCAGAGGGGCGGGCGGGTACAATGAGCAGTTCTTC. It specifies CATSRGAGGYNEQFF. The J gene is TRBJ2-1, the V gene TRBV15; TRBD2 might be the D (5 bases). The CDR3 runs to 15 residues. Germline CDR1 reads LNHNV; CDR2 reads YYDKDF (reference sequence). Deletions cut 1 base from V and 4 bases from J, with 11 bases between.

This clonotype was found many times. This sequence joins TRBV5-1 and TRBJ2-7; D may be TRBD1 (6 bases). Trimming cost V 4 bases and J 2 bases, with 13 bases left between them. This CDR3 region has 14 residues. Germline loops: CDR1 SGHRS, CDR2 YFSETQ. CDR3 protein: CASSLSGQTYEQYF. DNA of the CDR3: TGCGCCAGCAGCCTCTCGGGACAAACCTACGAGCAGTACTTC.

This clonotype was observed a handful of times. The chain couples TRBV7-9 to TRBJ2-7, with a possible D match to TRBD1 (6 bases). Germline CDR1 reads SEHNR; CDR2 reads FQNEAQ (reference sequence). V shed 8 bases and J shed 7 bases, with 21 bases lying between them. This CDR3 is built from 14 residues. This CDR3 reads CASGRGQRTAEQYF. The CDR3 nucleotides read TGTGCCAGCGGCCGCGGACAGCGAACCGCGGAGCAGTACTTC.

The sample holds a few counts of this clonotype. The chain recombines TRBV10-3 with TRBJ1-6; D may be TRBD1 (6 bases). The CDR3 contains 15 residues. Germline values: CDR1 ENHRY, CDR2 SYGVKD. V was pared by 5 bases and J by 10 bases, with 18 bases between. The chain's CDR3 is CAISQHRDNESPLHF. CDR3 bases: TGTGCCATCAGTCAACACCGGGACAACGAATCACCCCTCCACTTT.

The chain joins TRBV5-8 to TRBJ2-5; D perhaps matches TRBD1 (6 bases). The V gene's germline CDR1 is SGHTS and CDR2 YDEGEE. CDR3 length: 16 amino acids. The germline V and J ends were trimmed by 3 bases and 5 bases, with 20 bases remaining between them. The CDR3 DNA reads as TGTGCCAGCAGCTCCAGCCCAGGGGCTGAAAGTGAGACCCAGTACTTC. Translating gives CASSSSPGAESETQYF.

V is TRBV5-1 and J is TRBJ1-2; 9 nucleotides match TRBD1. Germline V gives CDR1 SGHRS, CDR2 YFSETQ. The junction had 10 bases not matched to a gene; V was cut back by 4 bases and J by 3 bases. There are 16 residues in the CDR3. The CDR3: CASSVMTGGTDYGYTF. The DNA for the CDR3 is TGCGCCAGCAGCGTGATGACAGGGGGTACGGACTATGGCTACACCTTC.

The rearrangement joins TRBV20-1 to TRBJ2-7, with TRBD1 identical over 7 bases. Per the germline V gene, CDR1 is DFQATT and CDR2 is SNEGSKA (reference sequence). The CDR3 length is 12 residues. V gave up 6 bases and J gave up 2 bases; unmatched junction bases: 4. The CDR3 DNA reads TGCAGTGCGGGACAGCGACCCTACGAGCAGTACTTC. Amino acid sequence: CSAGQRPYEQYF.

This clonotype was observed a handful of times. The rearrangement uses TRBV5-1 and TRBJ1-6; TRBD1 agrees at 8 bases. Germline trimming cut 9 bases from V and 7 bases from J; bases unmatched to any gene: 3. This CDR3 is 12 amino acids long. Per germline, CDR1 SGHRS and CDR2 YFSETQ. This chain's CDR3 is CATRQGNSPLHF. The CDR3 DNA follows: TGCGCCACCAGACAGGGGAATTCACCCCTCCACTTT.

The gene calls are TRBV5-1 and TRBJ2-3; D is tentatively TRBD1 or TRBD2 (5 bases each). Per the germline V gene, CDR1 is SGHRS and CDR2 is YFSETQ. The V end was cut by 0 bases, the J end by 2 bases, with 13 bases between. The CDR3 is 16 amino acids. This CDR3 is CASSLALGAVTDTQYF. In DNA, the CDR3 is TGCGCCAGCAGCTTGGCCCTCGGGGCGGTCACAGATACGCAGTATTTT. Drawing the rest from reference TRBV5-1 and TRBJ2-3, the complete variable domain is KAGVTQTPRYLIKTRGQQVTLSCSPISGHRSVSWYQQTPGQGLQFLFEYFSETQRNKGNFPGRFSGRQFSNSRSEMNVSTLELGDSALYLCASSLALGAVTDTQYFGPGTRLTVL.

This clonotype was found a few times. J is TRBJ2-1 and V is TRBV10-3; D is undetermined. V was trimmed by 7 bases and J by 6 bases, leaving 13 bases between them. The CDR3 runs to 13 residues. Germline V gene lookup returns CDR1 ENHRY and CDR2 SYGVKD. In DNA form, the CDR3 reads TGTGCCATCAAGGGAATAGTAGGCAATGAGCAGTTCTTC. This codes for CAIKGIVGNEQFF.